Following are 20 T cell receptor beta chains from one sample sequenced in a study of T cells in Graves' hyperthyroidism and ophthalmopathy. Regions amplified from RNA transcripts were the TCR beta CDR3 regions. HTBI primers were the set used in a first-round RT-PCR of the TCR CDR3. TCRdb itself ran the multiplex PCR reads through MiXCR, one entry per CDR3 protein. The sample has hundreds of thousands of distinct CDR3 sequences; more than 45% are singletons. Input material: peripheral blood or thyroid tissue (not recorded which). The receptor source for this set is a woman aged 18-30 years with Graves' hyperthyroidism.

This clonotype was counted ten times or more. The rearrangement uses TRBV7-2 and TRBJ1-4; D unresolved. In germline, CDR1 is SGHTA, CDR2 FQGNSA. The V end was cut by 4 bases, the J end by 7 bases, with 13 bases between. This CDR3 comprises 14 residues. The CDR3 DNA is TGTGCCAGCAGCTCGATGGCGGGCGGTGAAAAACTGTTTTTT. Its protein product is CASSSMAGGEKLFF.

DNA of the CDR3: TGTGCCACCAACTCCTATGGTGGGGCCAACGTCCTGACTTTC. Its protein product is CATNSYGGANVLTF. The chain is built from TRBV15 and TRBJ2-6; D is uncertain. V was cut by 7 bases and J by 3 bases, with 10 bases left in between. Germline V gene data show CDR1 as LNHNV and CDR2 as YYDKDF (reference sequence). The CDR3 contains 14 residues.

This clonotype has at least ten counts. Here the CDR3 DNA reads TGTGCCAGCAGCTTAAACCCCTACGAGCAGTACTTC. Amino acid sequence: CASSLNPYEQYF. V usage is TRBV7-9 and J usage is TRBJ2-7, with no clear D. Germline CDR1 SEHNR, CDR2 FQNEAQ (reference sequence). This CDR3 comprises 12 residues. V was trimmed by 2 bases and J by 2 bases, leaving 4 bases between them.

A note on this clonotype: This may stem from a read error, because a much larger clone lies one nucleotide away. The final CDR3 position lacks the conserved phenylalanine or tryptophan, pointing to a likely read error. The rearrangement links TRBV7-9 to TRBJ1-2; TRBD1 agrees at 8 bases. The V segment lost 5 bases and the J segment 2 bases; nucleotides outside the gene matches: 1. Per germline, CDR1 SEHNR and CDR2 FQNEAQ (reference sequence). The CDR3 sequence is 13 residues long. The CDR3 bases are TGTGCCAGCAGCGACAGGGGAAACTATGGCTACACCCTC. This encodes CASSDRGNYGYTL.

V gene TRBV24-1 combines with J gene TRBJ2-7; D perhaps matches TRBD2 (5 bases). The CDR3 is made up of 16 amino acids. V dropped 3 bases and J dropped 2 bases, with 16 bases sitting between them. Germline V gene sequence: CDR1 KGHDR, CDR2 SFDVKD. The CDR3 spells CATSDRRGQSTYEQYF. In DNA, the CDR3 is TGTGCCACCAGTGATCGGAGAGGGCAGTCCACCTACGAGCAGTACTTC.

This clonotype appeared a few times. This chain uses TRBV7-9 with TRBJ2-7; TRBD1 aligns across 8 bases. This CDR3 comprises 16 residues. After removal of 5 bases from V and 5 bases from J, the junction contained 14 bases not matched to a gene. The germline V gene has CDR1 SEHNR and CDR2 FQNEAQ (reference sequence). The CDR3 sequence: CASSLGLGATGDEQYF. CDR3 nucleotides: TGTGCCAGCAGCCTAGGTTTAGGAGCGACAGGGGACGAGCAGTACTTC.

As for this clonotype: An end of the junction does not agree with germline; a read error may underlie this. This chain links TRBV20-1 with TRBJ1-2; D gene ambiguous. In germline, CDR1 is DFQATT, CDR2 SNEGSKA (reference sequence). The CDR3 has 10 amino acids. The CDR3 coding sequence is TGCAGTGCTAGAGCGTTGGGTGGATTGTTC. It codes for CSARALGGLF.

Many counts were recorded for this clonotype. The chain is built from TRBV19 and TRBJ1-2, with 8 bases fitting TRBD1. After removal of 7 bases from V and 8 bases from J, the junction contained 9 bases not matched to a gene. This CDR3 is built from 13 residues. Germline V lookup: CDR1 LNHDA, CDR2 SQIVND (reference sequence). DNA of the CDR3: TGTGCCAGTACCCTGACAGGGGAACGCGGCTACACCTTC. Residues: CASTLTGERGYTF.

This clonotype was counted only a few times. The CDR3 coding sequence is TGTGCCACCAGTGATACACGGACAGCCTACGAGCAGTACTTC. Translation gives CATSDTRTAYEQYF. This rearrangement joins TRBV24-1 to TRBJ2-7; D might be TRBD1 (6 bases). Trimming shortened V by 3 bases and J by 2 bases, and 10 bases separated the two germline ends. The CDR3 is 14 residues long. CDR1 is KGHDR and CDR2 is SFDVKD in the germline V gene.

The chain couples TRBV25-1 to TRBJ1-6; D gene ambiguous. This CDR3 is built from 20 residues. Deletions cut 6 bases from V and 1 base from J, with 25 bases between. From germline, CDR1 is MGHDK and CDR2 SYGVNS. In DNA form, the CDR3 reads TGTGCCAGCAGCCAAGATAGTTGGGCGCCGGGCGAATCCTATAATTCACCCCTCCACTTT. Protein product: CASSQDSWAPGESYNSPLHF.

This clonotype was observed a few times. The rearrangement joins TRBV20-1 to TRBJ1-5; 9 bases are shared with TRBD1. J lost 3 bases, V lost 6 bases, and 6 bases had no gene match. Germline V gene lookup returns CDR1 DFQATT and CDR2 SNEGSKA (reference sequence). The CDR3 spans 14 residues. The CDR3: CSARTGADNQPQHF. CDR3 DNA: TGCAGTGCGAGGACAGGGGCGGACAATCAGCCCCAGCATTTT.

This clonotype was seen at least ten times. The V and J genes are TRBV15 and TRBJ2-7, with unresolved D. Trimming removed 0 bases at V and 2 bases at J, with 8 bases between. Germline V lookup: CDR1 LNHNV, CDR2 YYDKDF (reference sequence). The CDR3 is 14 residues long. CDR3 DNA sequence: TGTGCCACCAGCAGAGATAGATCTACCTACGAGCAGTACTTC. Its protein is CATSRDRSTYEQYF.

CDR3 sequence reads: CASSLDQVAFF. For the CDR3, the DNA is TGTGCCAGCAGCTTAGATCAAGTAGCTTTCTTT. The chain is built from TRBV7-2 and TRBJ1-1; no clear D. The CDR3 length is 11 residues. The V gene's germline CDR1 is SGHTA and CDR2 FQGNSA. Trimming took 1 base from V and 10 from J, leaving 7 bases between them.

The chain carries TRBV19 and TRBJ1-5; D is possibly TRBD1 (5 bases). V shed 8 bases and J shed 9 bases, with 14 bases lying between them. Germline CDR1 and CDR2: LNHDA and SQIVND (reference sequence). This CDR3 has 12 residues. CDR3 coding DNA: TGTGCCAGTTACTACGGGGGTGGGCCCCAGCATTTT. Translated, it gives CASYYGGGPQHF.

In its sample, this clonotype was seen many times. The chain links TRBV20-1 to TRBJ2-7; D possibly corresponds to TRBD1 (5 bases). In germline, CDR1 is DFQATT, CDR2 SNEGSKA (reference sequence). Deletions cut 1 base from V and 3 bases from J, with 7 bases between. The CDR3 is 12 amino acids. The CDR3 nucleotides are TGCAGTGCTAGAGGCCAGGGCTACGAGCAGTACTTC. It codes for CSARGQGYEQYF.

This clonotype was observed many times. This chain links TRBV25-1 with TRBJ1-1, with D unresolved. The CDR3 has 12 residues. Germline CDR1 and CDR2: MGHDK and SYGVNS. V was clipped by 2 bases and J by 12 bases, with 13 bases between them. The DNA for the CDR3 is TGTGCCAGCAGTGAAGCTGTGGTAGTAACTTTCTTT. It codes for CASSEAVVVTFF.

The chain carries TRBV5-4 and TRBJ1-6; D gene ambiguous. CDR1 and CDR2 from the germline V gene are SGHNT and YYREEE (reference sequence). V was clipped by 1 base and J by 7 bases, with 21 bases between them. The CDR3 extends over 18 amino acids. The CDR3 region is CASSLHSGSEKRNSPLHF. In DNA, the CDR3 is TGTGCCAGCAGCTTGCACAGCGGGAGTGAAAAACGCAATTCACCCCTCCACTTT.

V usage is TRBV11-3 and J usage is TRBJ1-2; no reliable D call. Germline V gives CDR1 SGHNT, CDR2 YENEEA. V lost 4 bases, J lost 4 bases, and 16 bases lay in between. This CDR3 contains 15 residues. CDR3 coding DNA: TGTGCCAGCAGCTCCCCCATCAACCCGGGCTATGGCTACACCTTC. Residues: CASSSPINPGYGYTF.

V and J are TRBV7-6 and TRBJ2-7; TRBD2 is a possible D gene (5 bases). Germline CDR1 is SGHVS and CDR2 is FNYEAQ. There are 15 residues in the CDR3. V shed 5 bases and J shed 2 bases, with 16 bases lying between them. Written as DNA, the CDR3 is TGTGCCAGCAGCGTAAGTACTAGAGGAACCTACGAGCAGTACTTC. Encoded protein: CASSVSTRGTYEQYF.

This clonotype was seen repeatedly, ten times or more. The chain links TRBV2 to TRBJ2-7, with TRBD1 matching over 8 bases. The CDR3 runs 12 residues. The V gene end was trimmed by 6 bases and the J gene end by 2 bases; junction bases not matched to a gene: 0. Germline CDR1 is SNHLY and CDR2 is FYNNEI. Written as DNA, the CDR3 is TGTGCCAGCAGGGGACAGGCCTACGAGCAGTACTTC. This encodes CASRGQAYEQYF.